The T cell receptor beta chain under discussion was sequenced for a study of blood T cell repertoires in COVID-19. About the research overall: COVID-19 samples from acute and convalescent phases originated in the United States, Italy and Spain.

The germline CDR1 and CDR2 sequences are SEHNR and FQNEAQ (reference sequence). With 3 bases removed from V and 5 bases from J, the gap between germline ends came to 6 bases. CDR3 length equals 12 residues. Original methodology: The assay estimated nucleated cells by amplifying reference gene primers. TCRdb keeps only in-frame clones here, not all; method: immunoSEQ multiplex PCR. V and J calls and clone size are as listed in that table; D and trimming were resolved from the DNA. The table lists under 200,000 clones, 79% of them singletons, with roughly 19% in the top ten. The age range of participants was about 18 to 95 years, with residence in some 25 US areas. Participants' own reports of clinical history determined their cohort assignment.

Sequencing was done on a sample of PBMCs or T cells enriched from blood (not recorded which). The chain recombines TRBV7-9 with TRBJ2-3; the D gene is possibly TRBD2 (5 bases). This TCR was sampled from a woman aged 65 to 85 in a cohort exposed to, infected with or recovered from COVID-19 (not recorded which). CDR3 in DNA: TGTGCCAGCAGCTTCGGGGTAGATACGCAGTATTTT. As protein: CASSFGVDTQYF.